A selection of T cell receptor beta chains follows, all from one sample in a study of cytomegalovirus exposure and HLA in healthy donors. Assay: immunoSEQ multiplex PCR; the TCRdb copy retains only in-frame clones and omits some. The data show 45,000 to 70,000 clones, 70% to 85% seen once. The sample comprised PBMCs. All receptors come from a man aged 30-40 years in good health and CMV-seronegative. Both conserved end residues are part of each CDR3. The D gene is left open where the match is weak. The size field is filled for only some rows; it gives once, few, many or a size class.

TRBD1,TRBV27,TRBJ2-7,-,CASSLAGTGGEQYF,TGTGCCAGCAGTTTAGCCGGGACAGGGGGTGAGCAGTACTTC
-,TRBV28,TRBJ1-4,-,CASRSATNEKLFF,TGTGCCAGCAGGAGTGCAACTAATGAAAAACTGTTTTTT
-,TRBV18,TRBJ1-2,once,CASSQQDRIYGYTF,TGTGCCAGCTCACAACAAGACAGAATCTATGGCTACACCTTC
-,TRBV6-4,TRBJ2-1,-,CASSPRDSSSYNEQFF,TGTGCCAGCAGTCCCCGGGACTCCAGCTCCTACAATGAGCAGTTCTTC
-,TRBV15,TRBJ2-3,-,CTTSREGLSADTQYF,TGTACCACCAGCAGGGAAGGACTGTCCGCAGATACGCAGTATTTT
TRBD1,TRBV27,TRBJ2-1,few,CASSLFPGQRSNEQFF,TGTGCCAGCAGTTTATTTCCGGGACAGAGAAGCAATGAGCAGTTCTTC
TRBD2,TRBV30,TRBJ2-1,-,CAWSVGAGGLHEQFF,TGTGCCTGGAGTGTTGGCGCGGGAGGGCTCCATGAGCAGTTCTTC
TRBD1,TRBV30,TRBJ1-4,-,CAWTTGFGEKLFF,TGTGCCTGGACGACAGGGTTTGGTGAAAAACTGTTTTTT
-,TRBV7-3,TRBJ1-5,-,CASSSGGNQPQHF,TGTGCCAGCTCCTCAGGGGGCAATCAGCCCCAGCATTTT
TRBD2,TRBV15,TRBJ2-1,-,CATSRERLAGDPRGQFF,TGTGCCACCAGCAGGGAGCGGCTAGCGGGAGACCCTAGGGGGCAGTTCTTC
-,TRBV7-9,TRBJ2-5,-,CASSFRPGTQETQYF,TGTGCCAGCAGCTTCCGACCGGGGACTCAAGAGACCCAGTACTTC
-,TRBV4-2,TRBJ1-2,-,CASSQDSGKGYGYTF,TGTGCCAGCAGCCAAGATTCCGGGAAAGGCTATGGCTACACCTTC
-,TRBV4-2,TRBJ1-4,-,CASSQAPQAPNEKLFF,TGTGCCAGCAGCCAAGCCCCCCAGGCCCCTAATGAAAAACTGTTTTTT
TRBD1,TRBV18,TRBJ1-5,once,CASSLSGQGAQGQPQHF,TGTGCCAGCTCTCTTTCGGGACAGGGGGCGCAAGGACAGCCCCAGCATTTT
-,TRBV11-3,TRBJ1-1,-,CASSLGRGTEAFF,TGTGCCAGCAGCTTAGGGCGGGGGACTGAAGCTTTCTTT
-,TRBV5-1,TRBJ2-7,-,CASSLNSYEQYF,TGCGCCAGCAGCTTGAACTCCTACGAGCAGTACTTC
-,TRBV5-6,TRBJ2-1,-,CASSFSGSYNEQFF,TGTGCCAGCAGCTTTTCGGGGTCGTACAATGAGCAGTTCTTC
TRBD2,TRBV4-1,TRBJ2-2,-,CASSSLGLVIGELFF,TGCGCCAGCAGCTCGCTGGGACTAGTGATCGGGGAGCTGTTTTTT
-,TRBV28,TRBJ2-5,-,CASSPHRGGLDAEETQYF,TGTGCCAGCAGTCCTCACAGGGGGGGGCTTGACGCGGAGGAGACCCAGTACTTC
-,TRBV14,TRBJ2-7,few,CASSQVLHEQYF,TGTGCCAGCAGCCAAGTTCTCCACGAGCAGTACTTC
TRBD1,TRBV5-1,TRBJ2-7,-,CASSGNSGTAGDEQYF,TGCGCCAGCAGCGGGAATTCCGGGACAGCCGGCGACGAGCAGTACTTC
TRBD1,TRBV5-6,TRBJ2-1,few,CASSLNLGTGAYNEQFF,TGTGCCAGCAGCTTGAATCTCGGAACAGGGGCCTACAATGAGCAGTTCTTC
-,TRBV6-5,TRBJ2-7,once,CASSYRRGPSYEQYF,TGTGCCAGCAGTTACCGGCGGGGCCCCTCCTACGAGCAGTACTTC
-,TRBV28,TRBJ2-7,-,CASIPDSSEQYF,TGTGCCAGTATCCCGGACAGTTCTGAGCAGTACTTC
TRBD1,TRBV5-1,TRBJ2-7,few,CASSLSPGQGAYEQYF,TGCGCCAGCAGCTTATCCCCGGGACAGGGGGCCTACGAGCAGTACTTC
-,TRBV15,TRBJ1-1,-,CATSRDLGGGFGNTEAFF,TGTGCCACCAGCAGAGATCTCGGGGGTGGATTCGGGAACACTGAAGCTTTCTTT
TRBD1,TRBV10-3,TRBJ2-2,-,CAISERDRNTGELFF,TGTGCCATCAGTGAGAGGGACAGGAACACCGGGGAGCTGTTTTTT
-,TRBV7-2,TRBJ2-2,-,CASSFVANTGELFF,TGTGCCAGCAGCTTCGTCGCGAACACCGGGGAGCTGTTTTTT
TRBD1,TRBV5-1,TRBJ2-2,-,CASSLQGTGELFF,TGCGCCAGCAGCCTACAGGGGACCGGGGAGCTGTTTTTT
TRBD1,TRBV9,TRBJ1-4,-,CASSVGGQLREKLFF,TGTGCCAGCAGCGTAGGGGGACAGCTAAGAGAAAAACTGTTTTTT
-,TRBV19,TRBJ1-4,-,CASSIKIQGGEKLFF,TGTGCCAGTAGTATAAAGATTCAAGGAGGAGAAAAACTGTTTTTT